This T cell receptor (beta chain) comes out of a study of blood T cell repertoires in COVID-19. Data came from immunoSEQ multiplex PCR; TCRdb stores just in-frame clones and leaves some out. In the table there are under 250,000 clones, around nine tenths of which are singletons. The CDR3 covers 13 residues. The ends were cut back, 5 bases at V and 0 bases at J, with 7 bases in the middle. Germline-derived CDR1 and CDR2 are SEHNR and FQNEAQ (reference sequence). V usage is TRBV7-9 and J usage is TRBJ1-1; D is undetermined. Material: peripheral blood. This TCR was sampled from a man aged 30-40 years with COVID-19, enrolled during active disease. CDR3 sequence (DNA): TGTGCCAGCAGCCCTATCCTGAACACTGAAGCTTTCTTT. Protein: CASSPILNTEAFF.